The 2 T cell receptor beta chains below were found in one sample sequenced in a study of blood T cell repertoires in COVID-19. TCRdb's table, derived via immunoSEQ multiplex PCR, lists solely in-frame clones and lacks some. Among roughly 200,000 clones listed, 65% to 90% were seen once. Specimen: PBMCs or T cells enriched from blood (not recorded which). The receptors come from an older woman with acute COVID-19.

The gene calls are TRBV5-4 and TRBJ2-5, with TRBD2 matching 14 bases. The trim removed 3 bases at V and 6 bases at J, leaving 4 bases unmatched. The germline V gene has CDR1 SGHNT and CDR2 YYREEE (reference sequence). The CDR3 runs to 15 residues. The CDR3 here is CASSSGLAGDQTQYF. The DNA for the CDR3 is TGTGCCAGCAGCTCGGGACTAGCGGGAGATCAGACCCAGTACTTC.

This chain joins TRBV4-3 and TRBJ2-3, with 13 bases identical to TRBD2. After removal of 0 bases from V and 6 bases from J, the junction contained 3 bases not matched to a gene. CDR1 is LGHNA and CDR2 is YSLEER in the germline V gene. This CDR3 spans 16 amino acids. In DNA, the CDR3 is TGCGCCAGCAGCCAAGAAACTAGCGGGGGGGCGGATACGCAGTATTTT. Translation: CASSQETSGGADTQYF.